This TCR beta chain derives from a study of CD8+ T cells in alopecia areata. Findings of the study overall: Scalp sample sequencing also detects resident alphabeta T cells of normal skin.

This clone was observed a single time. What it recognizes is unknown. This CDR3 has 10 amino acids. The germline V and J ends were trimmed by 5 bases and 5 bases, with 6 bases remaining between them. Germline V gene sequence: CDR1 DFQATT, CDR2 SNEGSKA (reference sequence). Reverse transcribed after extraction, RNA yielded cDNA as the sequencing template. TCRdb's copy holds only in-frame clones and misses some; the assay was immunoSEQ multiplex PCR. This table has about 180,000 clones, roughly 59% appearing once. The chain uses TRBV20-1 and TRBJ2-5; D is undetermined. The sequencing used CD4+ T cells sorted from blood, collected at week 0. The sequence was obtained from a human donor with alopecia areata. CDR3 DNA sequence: TGCAGTGCTCAAAGGGAGACCCAGTACTTC. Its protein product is CSAQRETQYF.